The 14 T cell receptor beta chains below were found in one sample sequenced in a study of blood T cell repertoires in COVID-19. TCRdb's copy holds only in-frame clones and misses some; the assay was immunoSEQ multiplex PCR. The data contain about 280,000 clones, just over 85% of them singletons. The specimen sequenced was peripheral blood. Receptors were obtained from a woman aged 25 to 45 with active or convalescent COVID-19.

This chain joins TRBV5-1 and TRBJ2-5, with TRBD1 as a possible D gene (6 bases). Looked up from germline, CDR1 is SGHRS and CDR2 is YFSETQ. The CDR3 totals 15 residues. V lost 0 bases, J lost 5 bases, and 14 bases lay in between. CDR3 nucleotides: TGCGCCAGCAGCTTGGAAGGGGGTCAGGGGGAGACCCAGTACTTC. Protein: CASSLEGGQGETQYF.

The V and J genes are TRBV5-1 and TRBJ1-2; the D gene is possibly TRBD1 (6 bases). From germline, CDR1 is SGHRS and CDR2 YFSETQ. The CDR3 has 15 residues. The germline V and J ends were trimmed by 0 bases and 0 bases, with 9 bases remaining between them. In DNA form, the CDR3 reads TGCGCCAGCAGCTTGGGGACAGTCGCTAACTATGGCTACACCTTC. Its translation: CASSLGTVANYGYTF. The whole variable domain, filled in from reference TRBV5-1 and TRBJ1-2, reads KAGVTQTPRYLIKTRGQQVTLSCSPISGHRSVSWYQQTPGQGLQFLFEYFSETQRNKGNFPGRFSGRQFSNSRSEMNVSTLELGDSALYLCASSLGTVANYGYTFGSGTRLTVV.

The V call is TRBV7-8, the J call TRBJ2-5, with D possibly TRBD1 on 5 matching bases. Per germline, CDR1 SGHVS and CDR2 FQNEAQ. With 5 bases removed from V and 4 bases from J, the gap between germline ends came to 11 bases. CDR3 length: 13 residues. The CDR3 here is CASSSDSPETQYF. Written as DNA, the CDR3 is TGTGCCAGCAGCAGTGACAGTCCAGAGACCCAGTACTTC.

The gene calls are TRBV28 and TRBJ1-6; tentatively, D is TRBD1 (5 bases). Germline V gene data show CDR1 as MDHEN and CDR2 as SYDVKM. CDR3 length equals 16 residues. Trimming shortened V by 3 bases and J by 6 bases, and 15 bases separated the two germline ends. CDR3 region: CASSFHLGQGNSPLHF. Written as DNA, the CDR3 is TGTGCCAGCAGTTTTCACTTGGGGCAGGGTAATTCACCCCTCCACTTT.

The rearrangement joins TRBV2 to TRBJ1-6; D is uncertain. The germline gives CDR1 SNHLY, CDR2 FYNNEI. V was shortened by 3 bases and J by 7 bases, with 10 bases between the two germline ends. This CDR3 is 14 amino acids long. CDR3 loop: CASSDAGPNSPLHF. The CDR3 bases are TGTGCCAGCAGTGACGCAGGTCCCAATTCACCCCTCCACTTT.

The genes are TRBV19 and TRBJ2-3; 9 nucleotides align to TRBD2. The CDR3 sequence is 17 residues long. The V gene end was trimmed by 4 bases and the J gene end by 2 bases; junction bases not matched to a gene: 10. Germline V gives CDR1 LNHDA, CDR2 SQIVND (reference sequence). The CDR3 DNA reads TGTGCCAGTAGTACTAGCGGGGTTCTCTCTTTCACAGATACGCAGTATTTT. As protein: CASSTSGVLSFTDTQYF.

V and J are TRBV7-2 and TRBJ1-1; D is perhaps TRBD1 (6 bases). CDR1 is SGHTA and CDR2 is FQGNSA in the germline V gene. Trimming left V 5 bases short and J 1 base short, with 11 bases between. This CDR3 is built from 14 residues. The CDR3 coding sequence is TGTGCCAGCAGCCCGGGACACGCGAACACTGAAGCTTTCTTT. Translation gives CASSPGHANTEAFF.

The CDR3 loop is CASSPPTGGGNEKLFF. The CDR3 nucleotides read TGTGCCAGCAGCCCGCCGACAGGGGGGGGTAATGAAAAACTGTTTTTT. This chain links TRBV7-2 with TRBJ1-4; 9 bases are shared with TRBD1. CDR1 SGHTA and CDR2 FQGNSA come from the germline V gene. V lost 5 bases, J lost 4 bases, and 8 bases stayed unmatched. This CDR3 spans 16 amino acids.

This clone was counted a single time. Here the CDR3 DNA reads TGTGCCAGTAGTATAGACAACACAGGGGTCTATGGCTACACCTTC. Amino acid sequence: CASSIDNTGVYGYTF. The chain carries TRBV19 and TRBJ1-2, with 7 bases identical to TRBD1. Per the germline V gene, CDR1 is LNHDA and CDR2 is SQIVND (reference sequence). V dropped 0 bases and J dropped 4; count of bases not matched to a gene: 5. This CDR3 comprises 15 residues. Filled out from reference TRBV19 and TRBJ1-2, the complete variable domain reads DGGITQSPKYLFRKEGQNVTLSCEQNLNHDAMYWYRQDPGQGLRLIYYSQIVNDFQKGDIAEGYSVSREKKESFPLTVTSAQKNPTAFYLCASSIDNTGVYGYTFGSGTRLTVV.

About this clone: Distinct nucleotide sequences in the sample also encode this CDR3. The chain employs TRBV6-2 or TRBV6-3 and TRBJ1-2; D not certain. The CDR3 sequence is 13 residues long. Trimming shortened V by 0 bases and J by 6 bases, and 8 bases separated the two germline ends. Per the germline V gene, CDR1 is MNHEY and CDR2 is SVGEGT. The CDR3: CASSYSAGNGYTF. CDR3 DNA sequence: TGTGCCAGCAGTTACTCGGCAGGAAATGGCTACACCTTC.

This chain joins TRBV18 and TRBJ1-1; the D is unclear. The CDR3 extends over 18 amino acids. Germline CDR1 is KGHSH and CDR2 is LQKENI. V lost 2 bases, J lost 1 base, and 20 bases lay in between. CDR3 amino acids: CASSPSQTMASANTEAFF. In DNA form, the CDR3 reads TGTGCCAGCTCACCATCACAGACAATGGCGAGTGCGAACACTGAAGCTTTCTTT.

V usage is TRBV19 and J usage is TRBJ1-3, with D possibly being TRBD1 (5 bases). With 7 bases removed from V and 0 bases from J, the gap between germline ends came to 13 bases. The CDR3 length is 15 residues. Germline CDR1 reads LNHDA; CDR2 reads SQIVND (reference sequence). CDR3 nucleotides: TGTGCCAGTAAGAGGACACCCGTCTCTGGAAACACCATATATTTT. Translation: CASKRTPVSGNTIYF.

About this clone: An end of the junction does not agree with germline; a read error may underlie this. The gene calls are TRBV29-1 and TRBJ1-1, with unresolved D. CDR3 size: 13 residues. Germline values: CDR1 SQVTM, CDR2 ANQGSEA. In nucleotides, the CDR3 is TGCAGCGTTGAAGGGACTCTGACCACTGAAACTTTCTTT. It is translated as CSVEGTLTTETFF.

This chain joins TRBV5-5 and TRBJ2-3, with a possible D match to TRBD1 (5 bases). Trimming left V 0 bases short and J 5 bases short, with 10 bases between. There are 14 residues in the CDR3. From germline, CDR1 is SGHKS and CDR2 YYEKEE (reference sequence). CDR3 coding DNA: TGTGCCAGCAGCTTGGAGCAGGGCGGAGATACGCAGTATTTT. It encodes CASSLEQGGDTQYF.